Below, 15 T cell receptor beta chains from the same sample are listed, as sequenced in a study of metastatic and nonmetastatic thyroid tumors. Thyroid surgery took place with no prior treatment in any patient. TCRdb reanalyzed the PCR reads via MiXCR. The table records approximately 29,000 clones, around a sixth of them present only once. Sample: blood. The receptor set was obtained from a female donor with papillary thyroid cancer or a benign thyroid nodule (not recorded which). Some clones in this sample may be carry-over from other donors' samples.

Ten or more counts support this clone. This chain links TRBV7-6 with TRBJ2-5, with D unclear. The germline V gene encodes CDR1 SGHVS and CDR2 FNYEAQ. V dropped 1 base and J dropped 2 bases, with 11 bases sitting between them. The CDR3 has 15 residues. The CDR3 nucleotides read TGTGCCAGCAGCTTAGAGACGGTGACGCAAGAGACCCAGTACTTC. Translating gives CASSLETVTQETQYF.

The table lists this clone with many counts. The chain combines TRBV30 with TRBJ1-2, with a weak D call TRBD1 (5 bases). This CDR3 has 16 residues. With 4 bases removed from V and 8 bases from J, the gap between germline ends came to 26 bases. Germline V lookup: CDR1 GTSNPN, CDR2 SVGIG (reference sequence). The CDR3 loop reads CAWMGFGTPADGGYTF. CDR3 in DNA: TGTGCCTGGATGGGCTTCGGGACCCCCGCGGATGGAGGCTACACCTTC.

This clone occurred many times. The sample has other DNA sequences that encode this CDR3 too. The CDR3 region is CASSPGRTGGSGGANVLTF. CDR3 in DNA: TGCGCCAGCAGCCCAGGCAGGACAGGGGGATCAGGAGGGGCCAACGTCCTGACTTTC. This rearrangement joins TRBV5-1 to TRBJ2-6, with 10 bases lining up with TRBD1. The CDR3 runs 19 residues. J gave up 4 bases and V 4 bases, and 14 bases lay outside the gene matches. CDR1 is SGHRS, CDR2 YFSETQ, per germline.

This clone was observed at least ten times. This chain connects TRBV5-1 to TRBJ2-2; unclear D gene. V was clipped by 7 bases and J by 2 bases, with 9 bases between them. The CDR3 runs 13 residues. Looked up from germline, CDR1 is SGHRS and CDR2 is YFSETQ. The CDR3 coding sequence is TGCGCCAGCTGGGCTACCAACACCGGGGAGCTGTTTTTT. Amino acid sequence: CASWATNTGELFF.

This clone was recorded at least ten times. The chain uses TRBV2 and TRBJ1-2, with unresolved D. Trimming took off 3 bases at V and 0 bases at J, with 5 bases between the two ends. The CDR3 is made up of 13 amino acids. Germline loops: CDR1 SNHLY, CDR2 FYNNEI. CDR3 sequence: CASSEVANYGYTF. DNA for the CDR3: TGTGCCAGCAGTGAGGTAGCTAACTATGGCTACACCTTC.

The V and J genes are TRBV9 and TRBJ2-2; D ambiguous. CDR1 and CDR2 (germline): SGDLS, YYNGEE. The CDR3 length is 13 residues. With 4 bases removed from V and 5 bases from J, the gap between germline ends came to 9 bases. CDR3 in DNA: TGTGCCAGCAGCCAGGACGGGACCGGGGAGCTGTTTTTT. As protein: CASSQDGTGELFF.

This clone occurred many times. The V and J genes are TRBV12-3 or TRBV12-4 and TRBJ2-1; TRBD2 matches at 8 bases. V dropped 5 bases and J dropped 0; count of bases not matched to a gene: 9. CDR3 length equals 17 residues. CDR3 loop: CASSARLARASYNEQFF. The CDR3 nucleotides read TGTGCCAGCAGTGCAAGACTAGCGCGAGCCTCCTACAATGAGCAGTTCTTC.

This clone was detected ten times or more. This chain links TRBV29-1 with TRBJ1-1, with unresolved D. The length of the CDR3 is 12 residues. Germline CDR1 SQVTM, CDR2 ANQGSEA. V lost 2 bases and J lost 9, with 13 bases in between. The CDR3: CSVEWTAAKAFF. The CDR3 nucleotides are TGCAGCGTTGAATGGACGGCGGCGAAAGCTTTCTTT.

In its sample, this clone ranks as medium-sized. This chain connects TRBV20-1 to TRBJ2-1; D might be TRBD2 (5 bases). Germline V lookup: CDR1 DFQATT, CDR2 SNEGSKA (reference sequence). This CDR3 spans 15 amino acids. The V and J ends lost 0 bases and 6 bases respectively, with 15 bases between them. CDR3 residues: CSARDLAGNPNEQFF. In DNA, the CDR3 is TGCAGTGCTAGAGATCTAGCAGGCAATCCCAATGAGCAGTTCTTC.

The table lists this clone with many counts. The chain uses TRBV5-6 and TRBJ2-7, with D possibly TRBD2 on 6 matching bases. Germline V CDR1 and CDR2: SGHDT, YYEEEE. The CDR3 sequence is 14 residues long. Trimming took 4 bases from V and 0 from J, leaving 11 bases between them. The CDR3 protein is CASSGTLLSYEQYF. DNA of the CDR3: TGTGCCAGCAGCGGGACTCTCCTCTCCTACGAGCAGTACTTC.

This clone is deemed medium-sized. This chain uses TRBV20-1 with TRBJ2-2; D remains ambiguous. The CDR3 contains 14 residues. The V end lost 4 bases, the J end lost 4 bases, and 13 bases lay between the germline ends. Germline CDR1 DFQATT, CDR2 SNEGSKA (reference sequence). The DNA of the CDR3 is TGCAGTGCTATTTCCCGTTTTGGCACCGGGGAGCTGTTTTTT. Residues: CSAISRFGTGELFF.

Many counts were recorded for this clone. The rearrangement links TRBV12-3 or TRBV12-4 to TRBJ1-2; no reliable D call. The V end lost 4 bases, the J end lost 4 bases, and 7 bases lay between the germline ends. The CDR3 is 12 amino acids. CDR3 DNA: TGTGCCAGCAGTTCCGGGTCCTATGGCTACACCTTC. Protein sequence: CASSSGSYGYTF.

This clone was seen a handful of times. Possible read error: a much larger clone is one base away. The chain couples TRBV4-1 to TRBJ2-7; TRBD1 might be the D (5 bases). CDR3 length: 17 amino acids. CDR1 and CDR2 from the germline V gene are MGHRA and YSYEKL. The CDR3 DNA sequence: TGCGCCAGCATCCAAGCCACCTCCAAGGGGTTCTCCTACGAGCAGTACTTC. It codes for CASIQATSKGFSYEQYF.

This clone was seen repeatedly, ten times or more. The chain has TRBV9 and TRBJ1-4, with 7 bases lining up with TRBD1. The CDR3 runs 14 residues. J lost 8 bases, V lost 2 bases, and 6 bases had no gene match. CDR1 SGDLS and CDR2 YYNGEE come from the germline V gene. The CDR3 here is CASSVTGRNEKLFF. The CDR3 DNA reads as TGTGCCAGCAGCGTGACAGGGAGGAACGAAAAACTGTTTTTT.

The rearrangement links TRBV6-1 to TRBJ2-2, with 8 bases fitting TRBD2. The V gene end was trimmed by 6 bases and the J gene end by 5 bases; junction bases not matched to a gene: 8. This CDR3 has 15 amino acids. From germline, CDR1 is MNHNS and CDR2 SASEGT. The CDR3 sequence is CASRLRGGETGELFF. In nucleotides, the CDR3 is TGTGCCAGCAGGCTCCGGGGGGGCGAAACCGGGGAGCTGTTTTTT.